Presented here are 23 T cell receptor beta chains from one specimen sequenced in a study of T cell repertoires in cytomegalovirus infection. Antigens of these TCRs are unknown. From the reads, TCRdb called clonotypes with MiXCR, one entry per CDR3 protein. Among 800,000 to 950,000 distinct CDR3 sequences listed, 32% were seen once. The sequenced sample was cultured CD8+ T cells from PBMCs, obtained from culture after CMV antigen stimulation. The origin of the receptors is a human donor in good health (CMV status not recorded). Some clones in this sample may be carry-over from other donors' samples.

The chain has TRBV6-5 and TRBJ1-4, with unresolved D. The germline V gene has CDR1 MNHEY and CDR2 SVGAGI. V lost 2 bases and J 5 bases, leaving 15 bases between the germline ends. This CDR3 is built from 16 residues. DNA for the CDR3: TGTGCCAGCAGTTACCAATACCGACGGAAAAATGAAAAACTGTTTTTT. Translating gives CASSYQYRRKNEKLFF.

This clonotype occurred a few times. The gene calls are TRBV12-3 or TRBV12-4 and TRBJ2-2; a weak D match, TRBD2 (5 bases). The CDR3 runs 14 residues. V was trimmed by 5 bases and J by 4 bases, leaving 11 bases between them. The CDR3: CASSLSGSTGELFF. The CDR3 nucleotides are TGTGCCAGCAGTCTTTCGGGGAGCACCGGGGAGCTGTTTTTT.

This clonotype was seen a handful of times. This chain joins TRBV7-2 and TRBJ1-6, with 7 bases that match TRBD1. CDR3 length: 18 residues. Germline V gene data show CDR1 as SGHTA and CDR2 as FQGNSA. The J segment lost 6 bases and the V segment lost 1 base, leaving 12 bases of the junction unmatched. In DNA form, the CDR3 reads TGTGCCAGCAGCTTAGTGGGGCTCAGGGGGAGTCTTAATTCACCCCTCCACTTT. It codes for CASSLVGLRGSLNSPLHF.

This clonotype has a handful of counts. The chain uses TRBV11-2 and TRBJ2-7; D remains unclear. V dropped 3 bases and J dropped 5 bases, with 11 bases sitting between them. The CDR3 loop spans 13 amino acids. Germline CDR1 reads SGHAT; CDR2 reads FQNNGV. As DNA, the CDR3 is TGTGCCAGCAGCTTCTCCGTGGTCCACGAGCAGTACTTC. Protein product: CASSFSVVHEQYF.

There are a few counts of this clonotype. The chain links TRBV12-3 or TRBV12-4 to TRBJ2-7; 10 bases align to TRBD1. The junction had 8 bases not matched to a gene; V was cut back by 6 bases and J by 0 bases. The CDR3 extends over 16 amino acids. As DNA, the CDR3 is TGTGCCAGCAGCCGTGGGACAGGGGACTTCTCCTACGAGCAGTACGTC. Its translation: CASSRGTGDFSYEQYV.

A word on this clonotype: A much larger clone lies one base from this, so it may be a read error. This chain links TRBV7-6 with TRBJ2-3, with 8 bases matching TRBD2. The CDR3 has 16 residues. Germline V CDR1 and CDR2: SGHVS, FNYEAQ. The CDR3 protein is CASSEGTRRYTDMQYF. The CDR3 coding sequence is TGTGCCAGCAGCGAGGGGACTAGACGTTACACAGATATGCAGTATTTT.

The V call is TRBV13, the J call TRBJ1-2; 7 bases line up with TRBD1. Trimming took 5 bases from V and 10 from J; bases not matched to a gene: 7. Germline V gives CDR1 PRHDT, CDR2 FYEKMQ (reference sequence). CDR3 size: 12 residues. The CDR3 region has the DNA TGTGCCAGCAGCACAAAGGGGGCCGCCTACACCTTC. Amino acids: CASSTKGAAYTF.

This clonotype was detected a few times. The rearrangement links TRBV12-3 or TRBV12-4 to TRBJ2-4; D may correspond to TRBD1 or TRBD2 (5 bases each). V lost 6 bases to trimming and J lost 6 bases, with 15 bases between them. This CDR3 comprises 14 residues. CDR3 amino acids: CASSPTPGPNIQYF. The DNA for the CDR3 is TGTGCCAGCAGCCCGACGCCGGGACCAAACATTCAGTACTTC.

The genes are TRBV15 and TRBJ2-7; D is undetermined. Germline values: CDR1 LNHNV, CDR2 YYDKDF (reference sequence). This CDR3 is 15 amino acids long. V dropped 4 bases and J dropped 0 bases, with 13 bases sitting between them. CDR3 in amino acids: CATSTRPDSSYEQYF. The CDR3, as DNA: TGTGCCACCAGCACCCGGCCAGATAGCTCCTACGAGCAGTACTTC.

V and J are TRBV4-3 and TRBJ2-3; 8 positions agree with TRBD2. Germline V gives CDR1 LGHNA, CDR2 YSLEER. Trimming at V came to 4 bases and at J to 2 bases, leaving 11 bases not matched to a gene. This CDR3 has 17 residues. The CDR3 bases are TGCGCCAGCAGCCTCCAGACTAGCGTGGCCCTCACAGATACGCAGTATTTT. Translated, it gives CASSLQTSVALTDTQYF.

This clonotype was observed a few times. The chain uses TRBV19 and TRBJ1-6; 7 bases fit TRBD1. Germline V gene sequence: CDR1 LNHDA, CDR2 SQIVND (reference sequence). Trimming at V came to 1 base and at J to 12 bases, leaving 9 bases not matched to a gene. There are 15 residues in the CDR3. CDR3 sequence: CASSIVRDSQKPLHF. CDR3 sequence (DNA): TGTGCCAGTAGTATAGTCCGGGACAGCCAGAAACCCCTCCACTTT.

CDR3 sequence reads: CASSLNGYGREKLFF. As DNA, the CDR3 is TGTGCCAGCAGCTTGAATGGCTACGGACGGGAAAAACTGTTTTTT. This chain links TRBV7-6 with TRBJ1-4; D is unresolved. The CDR3 runs to 15 residues. Germline V gene data show CDR1 as SGHVS and CDR2 as FNYEAQ. Trimming pared 3 bases from V and 8 bases from J, leaving 16 bases between.

This clonotype has just a few counts. The chain combines TRBV6-6 with TRBJ2-3; 8 bases match TRBD1. The CDR3 runs 16 residues. V lost 5 bases and J lost 5; bases outside the gene matches: 12. Germline values: CDR1 MNHNY, CDR2 SVGAGI (reference sequence). Here the CDR3 DNA reads TGTGCCAGCAGTCTCCGGGGACAGGAGTTGATAGATACGCAGTATTTT. Its translation: CASSLRGQELIDTQYF.

This clonotype occurred a few times. The chain combines TRBV5-6 with TRBJ2-6; TRBD1 agrees at 7 bases. This CDR3 is 15 amino acids long. Trimming at V came to 4 bases and at J to 4 bases, leaving 5 bases not matched to a gene. Germline CDR1 reads SGHDT; CDR2 reads YYEEEE. The CDR3 DNA reads as TGTGCCAGCAGCACGGGACAGTCAGGGGCCAACGTCCTGACTTTC. It is translated as CASSTGQSGANVLTF.

The V gene is TRBV9, the J gene TRBJ2-7; TRBD1 is a possible D gene (6 bases). The CDR3 is 14 amino acids. In germline, CDR1 is SGDLS, CDR2 YYNGEE. The germline V and J ends were trimmed by 0 bases and 2 bases, with 9 bases remaining between them. CDR3 DNA: TGTGCCAGCAGCGTAGGACAGGCCCCCTACGAGCAGTACTTC. Amino acid sequence: CASSVGQAPYEQYF.

This clonotype was seen ten or more times. The germline gene is not matched at one end of the junction; a read error may be the cause. The chain uses TRBV7-6 and TRBJ2-3; a possible D gene is TRBD2 (5 bases). The CDR3 is made up of 14 amino acids. Germline-derived CDR1 and CDR2 are SGHVS and FNYEAQ. The CDR3 coding sequence is TGTGCTAGCAGCTTAAGAGGGTTCACAGATACGCAGTATTTT. Its translation: CASSLRGFTDTQYF.

This clonotype was counted many times. The chain is built from TRBV7-6 and TRBJ1-6, with TRBD1 matching over 7 bases. V lost 5 bases to trimming and J lost 5 bases; unmatched junction nucleotides: 18. The CDR3 has 19 amino acids. The germline V gene encodes CDR1 SGHVS and CDR2 FNYEAQ. For the CDR3, the DNA is TGTGCCAGCAGCCCCAGTGGGTGGTTAACAGGGGCGGATAATTCACCCCTCCACTTT. It encodes CASSPSGWLTGADNSPLHF.

The gene calls are TRBV9 and TRBJ2-1, with a possible D match to TRBD2 (5 bases). Germline V gene lookup returns CDR1 SGDLS and CDR2 YYNGEE. V was cut by 6 bases and J by 3 bases, with 10 bases left in between. The CDR3 extends over 13 amino acids. CDR3 bases: TGTGCCAGCACGACTACCGACTACAATGAGCAGTTCTTC. As protein: CASTTTDYNEQFF.

In this sample, this clonotype turned up a few times. The CDR3 sequence is CASLRIEQFF. Written as DNA, the CDR3 is TGTGCCAGCCTCCGAATTGAGCAGTTCTTC. This rearrangement joins TRBV2 to TRBJ2-1; no firm D call. Germline CDR1 is SNHLY and CDR2 is FYNNEI. The CDR3 contains 10 residues. V lost 8 bases and J lost 9, with 8 bases in between.

In its sample, this clonotype was seen a few times. The chain combines TRBV19 with TRBJ2-1; 8 positions agree with TRBD1. Germline CDR1 LNHDA, CDR2 SQIVND (reference sequence). J was trimmed by 1 base and V by 4 bases; bases with no gene match: 9. This CDR3 contains 17 residues. CDR3 loop: CASSTRQGSPSYNEQFF. In DNA form, the CDR3 reads TGTGCCAGTAGTACCCGACAGGGGTCCCCTTCCTACAATGAGCAGTTCTTC.

The genes are TRBV6-2 or TRBV6-3 and TRBJ2-2; D is unclear. Germline V lookup: CDR1 MNHEY, CDR2 SVGEGT. The CDR3 loop spans 13 amino acids. V shed 8 bases and J shed 0 bases, with 7 bases lying between them. The CDR3 nucleotides are TGTGCCAGCGAGAGTTCGAACACCGGGGAGCTGTTTTTT. Its protein product is CASESSNTGELFF.

In its sample, this clonotype was seen a few times. The gene calls are TRBV7-6 and TRBJ2-5; 8 bases agree with TRBD2. Unmatched junction bases numbered 6, after V lost 2 bases and J lost 4 bases. Per germline, CDR1 SGHVS and CDR2 FNYEAQ. The CDR3 is 15 residues long. The CDR3 sequence is CASSLNSGGGETQYF. In DNA form, the CDR3 reads TGTGCCAGCAGCTTAAATTCGGGGGGGGGAGAGACCCAGTACTTC.

V usage is TRBV29-1 and J usage is TRBJ2-3, with D uncertain. Germline CDR1 is SQVTM and CDR2 is ANQGSEA. The CDR3 is 11 amino acids. Trimming took 1 base from V and 4 from J, leaving 3 bases between them. CDR3 sequence reads: CSVEGPDTQYF. CDR3 in DNA: TGCAGCGTTGAAGGTCCAGATACGCAGTATTTT.